This TCR beta chain was identified in a study of T cell responses to AZD1222 COVID-19 vaccine (dated by TCRdb to 2020 to 2023). Notes on the research overall: TCR sequencing covered some 250 trial participants: 200 to 220 given two doses of AZD1222 and 26 given two doses of MenACWY control vaccine. Trial participants were enrolled by age into 18-55, 56-69 and 70-plus year subgroups, with approximately 160, 26 and 62 TCR-sequenced participants respectively. Broader findings and caveats from the paper: Participants were mostly white British and included more females than males, and it was suggested by the authors that clonal diversity may have been underestimated. Because no day 14 peak-response samples were available, the repertoires could be characterized only after the peak T cell response. Epitopes outside the regions mutated in the B.1.351 and B.1.1.7 variants were reportedly recognized by nearly half of the unique spike-specific TCRs. The 56-69-year group was small, and its depth increase did not reach significance, likely because of low power. Conclusions about previously exposed vaccinees are limited because only six or seven AZD1222 recipients were SARS-CoV-2 seropositive at baseline. The whole spike protein was spanned by vaccine-associated CD4 TCRs, and dominant responses were seen in regions 160-218 and 743-854. After two AZD1222 doses, both the breadth and the depth of spike-specific TCRs were significantly higher than at day 0 and than in MenACWY recipients.

The germline ends are 15 bases apart after V is trimmed by 4 bases and J by 0 bases. The cysteine opens and the phenylalanine closes a CDR3 of 17 amino acids. Kept here is only the CDR3 DNA, which spans 51 bases and is read in frame from base 1. For CDR1 and CDR2, the germline V gene (reference sequence) lists LNHDA and SQIVND. In the case of this clone: Its specific antigen is unknown. No base quality values were provided; no much bigger clone lies one nucleotide off.

The CDR3 regions of human TCRbeta chains were analyzed by immunosequencing. The source study handled its data this way. TCRs in the repertoires were matched against a reference library of SARS-CoV-2-specific TCRs that had been generated with the MIRA antigen-specificity platform. Breadth was defined as the fraction of unique TCRs that were SARS-CoV-2-associated, and depth was defined as the fraction of total T cells that were SARS-CoV-2-associated. Using the MIRA data, each spike-specific TCR was mapped to the spike region that the TCR reacts to and placed in a CD4 or CD8 class. Log10-transformed breadth and depth values were compared by one-way ANOVA with Sidak's multiple comparisons tests. The source is immuneACCESS, and TCRdb retained only in-frame sequences with V and J called. Part of the clones is not carried over; for the studies checked, unresolved V genes explain less than half of this, and the remainder is unexplained. V and J calls and clone size are those listed in that table; D and trimming were worked out from the DNA. Across this sample there are 100,000 to 150,000 clones, with 90% seen only once. The ten top clones hold around 4.4% of the sample.

This specimen's time point label, interpreted: about 28 days (+/-7) after the second vaccine dose. Per the publication, the treatment or condition label means: meningococcal conjugate vaccine given as trial control. Samples from vaccinated people were obtained from the UK trials COV001 and COV002, which included a single-blind randomized controlled phase 2/3 trial of AZD1222 (ChAdOx1 nCoV-19) in healthy adults. Trial participant PBMC samples were collected at day 0 and day 28 after the second dose for TCRbeta chain sequencing. This receptor was obtained from an adult who received the MenACWY meningococcal vaccine as a control. This receptor chain uses TRBV19 and TRBJ1-4, and TRBD1 may be the D gene, going by 5 matching bases. The source was peripheral blood, collected 28 days after the second dose of the MenACWY control vaccine. The nucleotide sequence is TGTGCCAGTAGTACGCCGGAGGGGAAAGCAACTAATGAAAAACTGTTTTTT. Its protein reads: CASSTPEGKATNEKLFF.